The 4 T cell receptor beta chains in this list originate from one sample, sequenced in a study of blood T cell repertoires in COVID-19. Measured with immunoSEQ multiplex PCR; TCRdb has only the in-frame clones, and not every one. The data contain 180,000 or so clones, about 81% of them singletons. Sequenced material: peripheral blood. These receptors came from a woman in her seventies with acute or convalescent COVID-19.

The CDR3 loop is CAWSPLSDEQYF. The CDR3 nucleotides read TGTGCCTGGAGTCCCCTTAGCGACGAGCAGTACTTC. The chain employs TRBV30 and TRBJ2-7, with TRBD2 as a possible D gene (5 bases). CDR3 length: 12 residues. The germline V gene encodes CDR1 GTSNPN and CDR2 SVGIG (reference sequence). V gave up 2 bases and J gave up 5 bases, with 10 bases separating them.

DNA for the CDR3: TGTGCCAGCAGCTTAGAACAGGACCTACGCACAGATACGCAGTATTTT. The encoded protein is CASSLEQDLRTDTQYF. The chain recombines TRBV7-2 with TRBJ2-3; TRBD1 might be the D (5 bases). The V and J ends lost 1 base and 1 base respectively, with 12 bases between them. Germline V lookup: CDR1 SGHTA, CDR2 FQGNSA. The CDR3 runs 16 residues.

The V and J genes are TRBV30 and TRBJ1-2, with 7 bases matching TRBD1. CDR3 size: 13 residues. J was trimmed by 0 bases and V by 5 bases; bases with no gene match: 3. The germline gives CDR1 GTSNPN, CDR2 SVGIG (reference sequence). The CDR3 spells CAWGGQANYGYTF. CDR3 bases: TGTGCCTGGGGTGGACAGGCTAACTATGGCTACACCTTC.

The chain joins TRBV5-6 to TRBJ2-1; maybe TRBD2 (5 bases). V was cut by 0 bases and J by 9 bases, with 13 bases left in between. This CDR3 is built from 14 residues. Germline V gene sequence: CDR1 SGHDT, CDR2 YYEEEE. CDR3 region: CASSLVPSGGEQFF. The CDR3 DNA reads TGTGCCAGCAGCTTGGTACCAAGCGGTGGTGAGCAGTTCTTC.